The entry below describes one T cell receptor beta chain. Its antigen is unidentified. The same CDR3 also results from other DNA sequences found in this sample. The sample originates from a study of shared clonotypes between healthy human individuals. Study conclusions and caveats: Of the naive CD4 clonotypes, around 4.9% were shared across a few donors.

Sequenced by immunoSEQ multiplex PCR; TCRdb stores in-frame clones only, minus some. The sample yields roughly 850,000 clones, around 96% seen once. In the naive CD8 group, cells lacked CD45RO and were positively selected for CCR7, so terminally differentiated effector memory CD45RA+ cells were left out. V was cut by 4 bases and J by 5 bases, with 5 bases left in between. This CDR3 comprises 11 residues. Germline assignment: CDR1 SGHKS and CDR2 YYEKEE (reference sequence). The source of this sequence is a young man in good health. The chain uses TRBV5-5 and TRBJ2-3; D is unclear. The sample was naive CD8+ T cells sorted from blood. The CDR3 nucleotides are TGTGCCAGCAGCCTGGGAGATACGCAGTATTTT. It encodes CASSLGDTQYF.